This entry features one T cell receptor (beta chain) sequence. Antigen unknown. These data belong to a study of T cell responses to AZD1222 COVID-19 vaccine. Study observations and caveats: White British people made up most donors, females outnumbered males, and clonal diversity was possibly underestimated. Spike-specific TCRs gained breadth and depth after people received two AZD1222 doses. Repertoires were obtained solely post-peak T cell response.

With V trimmed by 9 bases and J by 1 base, 1 base remained unmatched. The CDR3 is 14 residues long. The germline CDR1 and CDR2 sequences are KGHDR and SFDVKD. Generated by immunoSEQ multiplex PCR, the TCRdb table keeps only in-frame clones and is missing some. The table lists around 83,000 clones, roughly 90% of them singletons, with under 25% in the top ten. This clonotype originated in an adult in good health. J is TRBJ2-2 and V is TRBV24-1; 10 nucleotides match TRBD1. Sample: peripheral blood, taken on day 0 of AZD1222 vaccination. This CDR3 is CATGQGVNTGELFF. In nucleotides, the CDR3 is TGTGCCACCGGACAGGGGGTGAACACCGGGGAGCTGTTTTTT.